The sequence of this T cell receptor (beta chain) was determined in a study of cytomegalovirus exposure and HLA in healthy donors. Study-wide findings and caveats: Rarity held for most TCR sequences, but there were some public TCRs that occurred in many donors. Later analysis demonstrated an association between a missense DCLRE1C variant and TCR beta V- and J-gene trimming.

The germline V gene encodes CDR1 SEHNR and CDR2 FQNEAQ (reference sequence). The V end was cut by 4 bases, the J end by 2 bases, with 16 bases between. The CDR3 length is 16 residues. In the PCR, 60 Vbeta and 13 Jbeta primers were used. TCRdb's copy holds only in-frame clones and misses some; the assay was immunoSEQ multiplex PCR. Among 110,000 or so clones listed, 70% to 90% were seen once. As to this clone: The target antigen is unknown.

The rearrangement joins TRBV7-9 to TRBJ2-3; maybe TRBD1 (5 bases). Material: PBMCs. This clonotype originated in a man aged 35-49 years in good health and CMV-seronegative. The DNA for the CDR3 is TGTGCCAGCAGCTCCGAACCACAGGCCACCACAGATACGCAGTATTTT. Translating gives CASSSEPQATTDTQYF.